Below, 15 T cell receptor beta chains from the same sample are listed, as sequenced in a study of cytomegalovirus exposure and HLA in healthy donors. The PCR ran on 60 Vbeta and 13 Jbeta primers. Profiled with immunoSEQ multiplex PCR; TCRdb holds only in-frame clones, not every one. The table includes about 110,000 clones, 55% to 80% detected once. Material for sequencing was PBMCs. These receptors all stem from a woman in her 30s in good health and CMV-seronegative.

This chain connects TRBV14 to TRBJ2-1; 8 bases align to TRBD2. The CDR3 runs 15 residues. In germline, CDR1 is SGHDN, CDR2 FVKESK. The V and J ends lost 6 bases and 2 bases, in that order; junction bases with no gene match: 6. The CDR3 loop is CASRYSGSTYNEQFF. The CDR3 nucleotides read TGTGCCAGCAGATACAGCGGGAGCACCTACAATGAGCAGTTCTTC.

The chain combines TRBV28 with TRBJ2-5; 7 nucleotides agree with TRBD1. The V gene's germline CDR1 is MDHEN and CDR2 SYDVKM. V lost 3 bases, J lost 4 bases, and 5 bases stayed unmatched. This CDR3 is 14 amino acids long. The DNA of the CDR3 is TGTGCCAGCAGTTTGAGGACAGGCACAGAGACCCAGTACTTC. Protein: CASSLRTGTETQYF.

This clone has only one observation. The V gene is TRBV30, the J gene TRBJ2-4; perhaps TRBD2 as D (6 bases). CDR3 length equals 15 residues. Trimming left V 0 bases short and J 0 bases short, with 9 bases between. Germline V lookup: CDR1 GTSNPN, CDR2 SVGIG (reference sequence). The CDR3 spells CAWSVRAGAKNIQYF. CDR3 in DNA: TGTGCCTGGAGTGTACGAGCGGGAGCCAAAAACATTCAGTACTTC.

This clone was observed once. The chain couples TRBV9 to TRBJ2-1, with 7 nucleotides matching TRBD2. Germline CDR1 reads SGDLS; CDR2 reads YYNGEE. After removal of 0 bases from V and 4 bases from J, the junction contained 7 bases not matched to a gene. The CDR3 totals 16 residues. The CDR3 DNA reads as TGTGCCAGCAGCGTAGGAATAGGGAGGGGTTACAATGAGCAGTTCTTC. Its translation: CASSVGIGRGYNEQFF.

CDR3 in DNA: TGTGCCAGCAGCTTAGAAGGGGGCACTGAAGCTTTCTTT. Translating gives CASSLEGGTEAFF. The chain uses TRBV7-9 and TRBJ1-1; a weak D match, TRBD1 (6 bases). This CDR3 is 13 amino acids long. Germline V gives CDR1 SEHNR, CDR2 FQNEAQ (reference sequence). V was pared by 1 base and J by 4 bases, with 7 bases between.

This chain joins TRBV30 and TRBJ2-1; tentatively, D is TRBD2 (6 bases). The CDR3 spans 12 residues. Germline V lookup: CDR1 GTSNPN, CDR2 SVGIG (reference sequence). V lost 5 bases to trimming and J lost 3 bases, with 8 bases between them. This chain's CDR3 is CAWAGLYNEQFF. The CDR3 coding sequence is TGTGCCTGGGCGGGGCTCTACAATGAGCAGTTCTTC.

This clone was counted only a few times. The chain carries TRBV30 and TRBJ2-7; 14 bases fit TRBD2. The length of the CDR3 is 19 residues. Germline values: CDR1 GTSNPN, CDR2 SVGIG (reference sequence). The V segment lost 2 bases and the J segment 2 bases; nucleotides outside the gene matches: 14. CDR3 DNA sequence: TGTGCCTGGAGTCCAGGGACTAGCGGGAGTAGTGATTGGGCCTACGAGCAGTACTTC. Amino acids: CAWSPGTSGSSDWAYEQYF.

The chain links TRBV4-1 to TRBJ1-1; no firm D call. V was pared by 3 bases and J by 1 base, with 12 bases between. The germline CDR1 and CDR2 sequences are MGHRA and YSYEKL. This CDR3 is 15 amino acids long. In DNA, the CDR3 is TGCGCCAGCAGCCATTTCCGGGGAAGGAACACTGAAGCTTTCTTT. Translating gives CASSHFRGRNTEAFF.

V and J are TRBV6-6 and TRBJ2-3; TRBD1 is a possible D gene (7 bases). The germline gives CDR1 MNHNY, CDR2 SVGAGI (reference sequence). CDR3 length: 15 residues. V dropped 6 bases and J dropped 2 bases, with 15 bases sitting between them. The CDR3 here is CASSQRGTVTDTQYF. DNA of the CDR3: TGTGCCAGCAGCCAACGCGGGACAGTCACAGATACGCAGTATTTT.

Details on this clone: Other DNA variants within this sample encode the same CDR3. The chain joins TRBV7-9 to TRBJ2-7; D is unresolved. Trimming took off 3 bases at V and 4 bases at J, with 7 bases between the two ends. The CDR3 contains 12 residues. Germline CDR1 and CDR2: SEHNR and FQNEAQ (reference sequence). The CDR3 reads CASSFGTYEQYF. Here the CDR3 DNA reads TGTGCCAGCAGCTTTGGTACTTACGAGCAGTACTTC.

The V and J genes are TRBV9 and TRBJ2-1; D is uncertain. Trimming took off 3 bases at V and 8 bases at J, with 9 bases between the two ends. CDR1 and CDR2 from the germline V gene are SGDLS and YYNGEE. This CDR3 has 12 residues. CDR3 DNA sequence: TGTGCCAGCAGCGCCAGACGGGATGAGCAGTTCTTC. Amino acids: CASSARRDEQFF. Full variable domain (rest looked up from reference TRBV9 and TRBJ2-1): DSGVTQTPKHLITATGQRVTLRCSPRSGDLSVYWYQQSLDQGLQFLIQYYNGEERAKGNILERFSAQQFPDLHSELNLSSLELGDSALYFCASSARRDEQFFGPGTRLTVL.

The chain employs TRBV2 and TRBJ1-5, with D unclear. V lost 9 bases, J lost 7 bases, and 13 bases lay in between. Germline loops: CDR1 SNHLY, CDR2 FYNNEI. The CDR3 consists of 12 residues. The CDR3 nucleotides read TGTGCCAGTTCAGGCGATGTCCAGCCCCAGCATTTT. Its translation: CASSGDVQPQHF.

CDR3 bases: TGTGCCAGCAGGCGACTAGAGGGGAGGAATACGCAGTATTTT. Protein product: CASRRLEGRNTQYF. The chain combines TRBV11-2 with TRBJ2-3, with a weak D call TRBD2 (6 bases). Germline assignment: CDR1 SGHAT and CDR2 FQNNGV. Deletions cut 6 bases from V and 7 bases from J, with 17 bases between. CDR3 length: 14 residues.

The CDR3 is CASSSKPPGLFETQYF. DNA of the CDR3: TGCGCCAGCAGCTCGAAGCCCCCTGGTTTATTTGAGACCCAGTACTTC. The chain recombines TRBV5-1 with TRBJ2-5; no firm D call. Germline loops: CDR1 SGHRS, CDR2 YFSETQ. V was trimmed by 3 bases and J by 5 bases, leaving 20 bases between them. This CDR3 is 16 amino acids long.

The CDR3 region has the DNA TGTGCCACCAGCGGGGGACTCCAAGAGACCCAGTACTTC. It codes for CATSGGLQETQYF. The gene calls are TRBV15 and TRBJ2-5, with D perhaps matching TRBD2 (6 bases). The CDR3 is 13 residues long. CDR1 and CDR2 (germline): LNHNV, YYDKDF (reference sequence). The V end lost 5 bases, the J end lost 1 base, and 8 bases lay between the germline ends.